These 25 T cell receptor beta chains were sequenced from one sample in a study of cytomegalovirus exposure and HLA in healthy donors (dated by TCRdb to about 2017). Library preparation employed the immunoSEQ multiplex PCR assay. The multiplex PCR relied on a mix of 60 forward primers for TCR Vbeta segments and 13 reverse primers for TCR Jbeta segments. Held by TCRdb, this immuneACCESS table contains in-frame sequences only and omits some clones. Under half of the omission traces to an unresolved V gene where checked; the cause of the rest is unknown. The sample table shows 150,000 to 200,000 clones, and around 75% are seen once. The top ten constitute around 4.6% of the sample. The sample taken for sequencing was PBMCs. These receptors were collected from a man in his late teens or twenties in good health and CMV-seropositive.

V and J are TRBV18 and TRBJ2-7; TRBD2 is a possible D gene (6 bases). The CDR3 covers 14 residues. Germline values: CDR1 KGHSH, CDR2 LQKENI. Between the trimmed V and J ends, which lost 2 bases and 2 bases, there was a span of 10 bases. CDR3 in amino acids: CASSPGRQTYEQYV. CDR3 DNA: TGTGCCAGCTCACCAGGGAGGCAAACCTACGAGCAGTACGTC.

The chain links TRBV11-2 to TRBJ2-7; 11 nucleotides agree with TRBD1. After removal of 5 bases from V and 6 bases from J, the junction contained 3 bases not matched to a gene. Germline CDR1 and CDR2: SGHAT and FQNNGV. The CDR3 extends over 13 amino acids. The CDR3 nucleotides are TGTGCCAGCAGCCAGGGGACAGGGGGCGAGCAGTACGTC. Encoded protein: CASSQGTGGEQYV.

The V and J genes are TRBV2 and TRBJ1-2, with TRBD1 as a possible D gene (6 bases). Germline CDR1 SNHLY, CDR2 FYNNEI. CDR3 length equals 15 residues. V was cut by 6 bases and J by 6 bases, with 20 bases left in between. CDR3 nucleotides: TGTGCCAGCAGGAACAGGGTTGGCCCCTTGAATGGCTACACCTTC. Translation gives CASRNRVGPLNGYTF.

The chain uses TRBV5-1 and TRBJ2-7; a weak D match, TRBD2 (7 bases). V shed 2 bases and J shed 7 bases, with 19 bases lying between them. The CDR3 sequence is 15 residues long. Germline V lookup: CDR1 SGHRS, CDR2 YFSETQ. In DNA, the CDR3 is TGCGCCAGCAGCTTAGGGGGGGTGGGAGTGGGAGAGCAGTACGTC. Protein: CASSLGGVGVGEQYV.

This clone showed up just once. The rearrangement uses TRBV10-3 and TRBJ2-2; TRBD2 matches 8 bases. Germline CDR1 ENHRY, CDR2 SYGVKD. V lost 7 bases, J lost 5 bases, and 3 bases stayed unmatched. The CDR3 extends over 13 amino acids. The CDR3 protein is CAITAGDTGELFF. The DNA for the CDR3 is TGTGCCATCACAGCGGGAGATACCGGGGAGCTGTTTTTT.

V is TRBV15 and J is TRBJ2-5; 7 bases map to TRBD1. There are 14 residues in the CDR3. Germline trimming cut 3 bases from V and 0 bases from J; bases unmatched to any gene: 1. Germline V CDR1 and CDR2: LNHNV, YYDKDF (reference sequence). CDR3 protein: CATSRDRYQETQYF. CDR3 in DNA: TGTGCCACCAGCAGGGACAGGTACCAAGAGACCCAGTACTTC.

J is TRBJ2-6 and V is TRBV7-6, with D maybe TRBD2 (5 bases). Trimming took 5 bases from V and 1 from J, leaving 9 bases between them. This CDR3 is built from 15 residues. Germline CDR1 is SGHVS and CDR2 is FNYEAQ. Here the CDR3 DNA reads TGTGCCAGCAGCCTACGGGGTTCTGGGGCCAACGTCCTGACTTTC. It is translated as CASSLRGSGANVLTF.

The rearrangement links TRBV7-8 to TRBJ2-7, with a tentative D call TRBD1 (6 bases). The V gene lost 0 bases and the J gene lost 2 bases, with 8 bases spanning the gap. CDR1 is SGHVS, CDR2 FQNEAQ, per germline. There are 14 residues in the CDR3. The CDR3 region is CASSLASGAYEQYV. CDR3 in DNA: TGTGCCAGCAGCTTAGCGTCAGGGGCCTACGAGCAGTACGTC.

There are a few counts of this clone. This sequence joins TRBV18 and TRBJ1-1; no firm D call. V lost 3 bases and J 5 bases, leaving 10 bases between the germline ends. This CDR3 is 13 amino acids long. In germline, CDR1 is KGHSH, CDR2 LQKENI. CDR3 amino acids: CASSPKEGTEAFF. The CDR3 nucleotides are TGTGCCAGCTCACCGAAGGAGGGTACTGAAGCTTTCTTT.

The chain has TRBV2 and TRBJ2-7, with TRBD1 matching 8 bases. Germline V CDR1 and CDR2: SNHLY, FYNNEI. V gave up 7 bases and J gave up 5 bases; unmatched junction bases: 10. The CDR3 loop spans 14 amino acids. CDR3 in DNA: TGTGCCAGCACATTGGGCAGGGGGCGAAACGAGCAGTACGTC. This translates into CASTLGRGRNEQYV.

This clone has only a few counts. The rearrangement uses TRBV5-1 and TRBJ2-3; D may be TRBD2 (5 bases). V lost 0 bases, J lost 9 bases, and 23 bases lay in between. This CDR3 spans 17 amino acids. Germline loops: CDR1 SGHRS, CDR2 YFSETQ. The CDR3, as DNA: TGCGCCAGCAGCTTGGCCCCCAGCCGAACCACCCCGGGGACGCAGTATTTT. The encoded protein is CASSLAPSRTTPGTQYF. Supplemented by reference TRBV5-1 and TRBJ2-3, the full variable domain reads KAGVTQTPRYLIKTRGQQVTLSCSPISGHRSVSWYQQTPGQGLQFLFEYFSETQRNKGNFPGRFSGRQFSNSRSEMNVSTLELGDSALYLCASSLAPSRTTPGTQYFGPGTRLTVL.

This clone showed up just a few times. This sequence joins TRBV11-3 and TRBJ1-1; D not resolved. The CDR3 extends over 13 amino acids. Germline V gene lookup returns CDR1 SGHNT and CDR2 YENEEA. The V end was cut by 3 bases, the J end by 0 bases, with 5 bases between. For the CDR3, the DNA is TGTGCCAGCAGCTTCTCCCTGAACACTGAAGCTTTCTTT. Protein: CASSFSLNTEAFF.

This clone has more than one count but fewer than ten. The chain combines TRBV6-1 with TRBJ1-5; perhaps TRBD1 as D (6 bases). Trimming pared 8 bases from V and 4 bases from J, leaving 12 bases between. The CDR3 consists of 13 residues. Germline CDR1 and CDR2: MNHNS and SASEGT. The CDR3 DNA is TGTGCCAGCTTCACAGGGAGTAATCAGCCCCAGCATTTT. Translation gives CASFTGSNQPQHF.

J is TRBJ1-2 and V is TRBV5-4; D unresolved. Deletions cut 3 bases from V and 5 bases from J, with 14 bases between. The CDR3 has 14 amino acids. CDR1 SGHNT and CDR2 YYREEE come from the germline V gene (reference sequence). CDR3 in DNA: TGTGCCAGCAGCTCCGTTGGTCTAGCATATGGCTACACCTTC. This translates into CASSSVGLAYGYTF. The variable domain in full, with the rest retrieved from reference TRBV5-4 and TRBJ1-2, is ETGVTQSPTHLIKTRGQQVTLRCSSQSGHNTVSWYQQALGQGPQFIFQYYREEENGRGNFPPRFSGLQFPNYSSELNVNALELDDSALYLCASSSVGLAYGYTFGSGTRLTVV.

The rearrangement uses TRBV14 and TRBJ1-1, with a possible D match to TRBD1 (5 bases). CDR3 length: 13 residues. From germline, CDR1 is SGHDN and CDR2 FVKESK. Trimming left V 1 base short and J 8 bases short, with 11 bases between. The CDR3 spells CASSQGVRAEAFF. DNA for the CDR3: TGTGCCAGCAGCCAAGGGGTCAGGGCGGAAGCTTTCTTT.

The V gene is TRBV5-1, the J gene TRBJ1-6, with TRBD1 matching over 7 bases. J gave up 6 bases and V 4 bases, and 7 bases lay outside the gene matches. CDR1 is SGHRS, CDR2 YFSETQ, per germline. There are 15 residues in the CDR3. The CDR3 DNA is TGCGCCAGCAGCCTTCGGACAGGTCTTAATTCACCCCTCCACTTT. Translated, it gives CASSLRTGLNSPLHF.

The chain combines TRBV7-8 with TRBJ1-1; D uncertain. This CDR3 region has 13 residues. Trimming left V 3 bases short and J 11 bases short, with 16 bases between. Germline V gene lookup returns CDR1 SGHVS and CDR2 FQNEAQ. CDR3 residues: CASSFISSRSAFF. The CDR3 DNA sequence: TGTGCCAGCAGCTTTATTAGTTCACGCTCGGCTTTCTTT.

In this sample, this clone turned up once. This chain joins TRBV2 and TRBJ1-1; the D gene is possibly TRBD1 (6 bases). In germline, CDR1 is SNHLY, CDR2 FYNNEI. V lost 3 bases, J lost 4 bases, and 12 bases lay in between. The length of the CDR3 is 14 residues. The CDR3 region has the DNA TGTGCCAGCAGTGAGGAACAGGGTCTCACTGAAGCTTTCTTT. This encodes CASSEEQGLTEAFF.

The chain has TRBV2 and TRBJ2-3, with TRBD2 identical over 13 bases. CDR3 size: 15 residues. After removal of 8 bases from V and 3 bases from J, the junction contained 5 bases not matched to a gene. Per the germline V gene, CDR1 is SNHLY and CDR2 is FYNNEI. CDR3 nucleotides: TGTGCCAGCGTCCCGGGACTAGCGGGGACAGATACGCAGTATTTT. This encodes CASVPGLAGTDTQYF.

A few counts support this clone. The chain joins TRBV11-3 to TRBJ2-5; D ambiguous. The CDR3 consists of 12 residues. V was trimmed by 7 bases and J by 5 bases, leaving 11 bases between them. Germline V CDR1 and CDR2: SGHNT, YENEEA. The CDR3 coding sequence is TGTGCCAGCAACCGAGGAGTGGAGACCCAGTACTTC. Translating gives CASNRGVETQYF.

This clone was picked up a small number of times. V gene TRBV7-8 combines with J gene TRBJ2-7; 10 bases are a match to TRBD1. The J segment lost 4 bases and the V segment lost 5 bases, leaving 5 bases of the junction unmatched. The CDR3 sequence is 14 residues long. Germline V gene lookup returns CDR1 SGHVS and CDR2 FQNEAQ. CDR3 residues: CASSLGQGGYEQYV. CDR3 sequence (DNA): TGTGCCAGCAGCCTTGGACAGGGGGGGTACGAGCAGTACGTC.

The chain couples TRBV6-5 to TRBJ1-3; 9 bases agree with TRBD1. CDR3 length equals 14 residues. Trimming cost V 6 bases and J 5 bases; bases outside gene matches: 5. Per the germline V gene, CDR1 is MNHEY and CDR2 is SVGAGI. CDR3 sequence: CASRTQGARNTIYF. For the CDR3, the DNA is TGTGCCAGCAGAACACAGGGGGCAAGAAACACCATATATTTT.

The DNA for the CDR3 is TGTGCCCTCGGGGGACAGCCCTACGAGCAGTACGTC. This encodes CALGGQPYEQYV. The chain couples TRBV7-6 to TRBJ2-7; TRBD1 is a possible D gene (7 bases). V was pared by 11 bases and J by 2 bases, with 13 bases between. The germline gives CDR1 SGHVS, CDR2 FNYEAQ. This CDR3 region has 12 residues.

The chain combines TRBV30 with TRBJ1-1; 8 bases map to TRBD1. The CDR3 has 15 amino acids. Germline V lookup: CDR1 GTSNPN, CDR2 SVGIG (reference sequence). J was trimmed by 0 bases and V by 2 bases; bases with no gene match: 5. The CDR3 region has the DNA TGTGCCTGGAGTCCCACAGGGGGGCTGAACACTGAAGCTTTCTTT. Amino acid sequence: CAWSPTGGLNTEAFF. The full variable domain, completed using reference TRBV30 and TRBJ1-1, is SQTIHQWPATLVQPVGSPLSLECTVEGTSNPNLYWYRQAAGRGLQLLFYSVGIGQISSEVPQNLSASRPQDRQFILSSKKLLLSDSGFYLCAWSPTGGLNTEAFFGQGTRLTVV.

The rearrangement links TRBV9 to TRBJ2-6; D not certain. The CDR3 has 13 amino acids. Trimming took off 2 bases at V and 3 bases at J, with 3 bases between the two ends. Germline V lookup: CDR1 SGDLS, CDR2 YYNGEE. In DNA, the CDR3 is TGTGCCAGCAGCGTTAGTGGGGCCAACGTCCTGACTTTC. Translation: CASSVSGANVLTF.